These T cell receptor beta chains were read from a single sample in a study of shared clonotypes between healthy human individuals. Some clones are missing from TCRdb's copy, which holds only in-frame ones; the method was immunoSEQ multiplex PCR. Of approximately 500,000 clones in the sample, almost 97% were seen once. Sequenced sample: naive CD4+ T cells sorted from blood. These receptors came from a woman in her thirties in good health. Both conserved end residues are part of each CDR3. The order of the fields is CDR3 protein, CDR3 DNA, J gene, D gene, V gene. A D gene is named only where the DNA matches it firmly.

CASNPRDGTYEQYF TGTGCCAGCAATCCCCGGGACGGGACCTACGAGCAGTACTTC TRBJ2-7 . TRBV11-2
CASSVLPGQGTGANVLTF TGCGCCAGCAGCGTCCTCCCGGGACAGGGTACTGGGGCCAACGTCCTGACTTTC TRBJ2-6 TRBD1 TRBV5-1
CASSWTSGSPGELFF TGTGCCAGCAGCTGGACTAGCGGGAGTCCCGGGGAGCTGTTTTTT TRBJ2-2 TRBD2 TRBV7-2
CASSLVGPDTQYF TGTGCCAGCAGCTTAGTGGGACCAGATACGCAGTATTTT TRBJ2-3 . TRBV7-9
CASMTAGASEETQYF TGTGCCAGCATGACGGCGGGAGCGTCAGAAGAGACCCAGTACTTC TRBJ2-5 TRBD2 TRBV6-1
CASSTDGQGNTEAFF TGTGCCAGCAGCACTGATGGACAGGGGAACACTGAAGCTTTCTTT TRBJ1-1 TRBD1 TRBV28
CASSFGQPLTHTDTQYF TGTGCCAGCAGCTTCGGACAACCCCTTACCCACACAGATACGCAGTATTTT TRBJ2-3 . TRBV7-6
CASSLGGTGGTEAFF TGCGCCAGCAGCTTGGGCGGGACAGGGGGCACTGAAGCTTTCTTT TRBJ1-1 TRBD1 TRBV5-1
CASSPGQGRETQYF TGTGCCAGCTCCCCCGGGCAGGGACGGGAGACCCAGTACTTC TRBJ2-5 . TRBV18
CASSQGDWDEQYF TGTGCCAGCAGCCAGGGGGATTGGGACGAGCAGTACTTC TRBJ2-7 TRBD1 TRBV25-1
CASSLGDRATGRGNEQFF TGTGCCAGCAGCTTGGGGGACAGGGCAACGGGTCGAGGCAATGAGCAGTTCTTC TRBJ2-1 TRBD1 TRBV7-9
CASTAAGGTEAFF TGTGCCAGTACGGCTGCTGGGGGCACTGAAGCTTTCTTT TRBJ1-1 . TRBV19
CASKSRSHGAGPKNIQYF TGCGCCAGCAAGAGTCGAAGCCACGGAGCGGGGCCCAAAAACATTCAGTACTTC TRBJ2-4 TRBD2 TRBV10-1
CASSARQWGSGQPQHF TGTGCCAGCAGTGCGAGGCAATGGGGCAGCGGTCAGCCCCAGCATTTT TRBJ1-5 . TRBV2
CASSEYGGEGYNEQFF TGCGCCAGCAGTGAGTACGGGGGAGAGGGCTACAATGAGCAGTTCTTC TRBJ2-1 . TRBV10-1
CASSKGPDLYNEQFF TGTGCCAGTAGTAAAGGCCCTGACCTCTACAATGAGCAGTTCTTC TRBJ2-1 . TRBV19
CASRPPGGQGYEQYF TGTGCCAGCAGGCCGCCGGGGGGACAGGGCTACGAGCAGTACTTC TRBJ2-7 TRBD1 TRBV6-6
CASSQVAGDFTDTQYF TGCGCCAGCAGCCAAGTCGCGGGAGACTTCACAGATACGCAGTATTTT TRBJ2-3 TRBD2 TRBV4-1
CASSRTERKTGTNTEAFF TGTGCCAGCAGCCGCACCGAAAGGAAGACAGGGACGAACACTGAAGCTTTCTTT TRBJ1-1 TRBD1 TRBV7-9
CASSPTGAGTNTGELFF TGCGCCAGCAGCCCGACGGGGGCAGGGACTAACACCGGGGAGCTGTTTTTT TRBJ2-2 . TRBV4-1
CASSWDLGTQGNTIYF TGCGCCAGCAGCTGGGACCTTGGGACACAGGGAAACACCATATATTTT TRBJ1-3 . TRBV5-1